The rows below give T cell receptor beta chains drawn from one sample of a study of cytomegalovirus exposure and HLA in healthy donors. Here immunoSEQ multiplex PCR was the method, and the copy in TCRdb shows in-frame clones only, minus some. The table records 130,000 to 150,000 clones, nearly 80% of them present only once. Sequenced: PBMCs. The source is a man in his forties in good health and CMV-seropositive. Both conserved end residues are part of each CDR3. Each record gives: J gene, clone size, D gene, V gene, CDR3 DNA, CDR3 protein. A D gene is named only where the DNA matches it firmly. Rows may omit the clone size; those that give it use once, few, many or a size class.

TRBJ2-1,few,NA,TRBV7-8,TGTGCCAGCAGCTTAGGCCAGGACAATGAGCAGTTCTTC,CASSLGQDNEQFF
TRBJ2-1,NA,TRBD2,TRBV19,TGTGCCAGTATAGCGGGAGTTGGATCTGATGAGCAGTTCTTC,CASIAGVGSDEQFF
TRBJ2-3,NA,NA,TRBV30,TGTGCCCGCAGCGCTTCTCCTAGCACAGATACGCAGTATTTT,CARSASPSTDTQYF
TRBJ2-7,few,TRBD2,TRBV6-6,TGTGCCAGCAGTAGGGGACTAGCGGGAATCCACGAGCAGTACTTC,CASSRGLAGIHEQYF
TRBJ2-7,NA,NA,TRBV21-1,TGTGCCAGCACCAACAGGACCTACGAGCAGTACTTC,CASTNRTYEQYF
TRBJ2-7,NA,NA,TRBV28,TGTGCCAGCAGTTTCAGGGTTGGGATATCGGACTCCTACGAGCAGTACTTC,CASSFRVGISDSYEQYF
TRBJ2-2,NA,TRBD2,TRBV19,TGTGCCAGTCGGGCTAGCGGGAGGACGAACACCGGGGAGCTGTTTTTT,CASRASGRTNTGELFF
TRBJ1-4,NA,NA,TRBV30,TGTGCCTGGAGTGTAGGGCAGGGGAATGAAAAACTGTTTTTT,CAWSVGQGNEKLFF
TRBJ2-7,once,NA,TRBV11-1,TGTGCCAGCAGCTTAGTGGGCCGTAGCTCCTACGAGCAGTACTTC,CASSLVGRSSYEQYF
TRBJ2-7,NA,TRBD2,TRBV7-9,TGTGCCAGCAGTCTCTCCGGGACTAGCGGGAGTCTACAGTACTTC,CASSLSGTSGSLQYF
TRBJ2-2,NA,NA,TRBV6-5,TGTGCCAGCAGTCAGACAGCCGGGGAGCTGTTTTTT,CASSQTAGELFF
TRBJ1-6,NA,NA,TRBV11-2,TGTGCCAGCAGCTTAGAAGGGAGGAATTCACCCCTCCACTTT,CASSLEGRNSPLHF
TRBJ2-7,NA,TRBD2,TRBV27,TGTGCCAGCAGTTTCCGAGCGGGGGGGGCCGAGGTGTACGAGCAGTACTTC,CASSFRAGGAEVYEQYF
TRBJ1-5,NA,NA,TRBV6-1,TGTGCCAGCAGTACTAATCAGCCCCAGCATTTT,CASSTNQPQHF
TRBJ2-7,NA,TRBD2,TRBV27,TGTGCCAGCAGTTTATCGAGCACTAGCGGGTACGAGCAGTACTTC,CASSLSSTSGYEQYF
TRBJ1-5,few,TRBD1,TRBV11-2,TGTGCCAGCAGCTTAAATCAGGGGGCAAATCAGCCCCAGCATTTT,CASSLNQGANQPQHF
TRBJ1-5,NA,NA,TRBV7-2,TGTGCCAGCAGCTTTAAGGGCAGGGGTGGCCAGCCCCAGCATTTT,CASSFKGRGGQPQHF
TRBJ2-6,NA,NA,TRBV28,TGTGCCACAAGTGAGGTCCCCCTGGGTAAGAACGTCCTGACTTTC,CATSEVPLGKNVLTF
TRBJ2-7,NA,NA,TRBV4-3,TGCGCCAGCAGCCAAGATATTATGCGGGGTTACTCCTACGAGCAGTACTTC,CASSQDIMRGYSYEQYF
TRBJ2-5,NA,NA,TRBV19,TGTGCCACCTTCTTCTCCGAGGCTGAGACCCAGTACTTC,CATFFSEAETQYF
TRBJ2-1,few,NA,TRBV14,TGTGCCAGCAGCCAAGACCGGGACACCTCACCTAGGGAGCAGTTCTTC,CASSQDRDTSPREQFF
TRBJ2-3,NA,TRBD2,TRBV5-1,TGCGCCAGCAGCGGGACTAGCGGGAGGTCCTCAGATACGCAGTATTTT,CASSGTSGRSSDTQYF
TRBJ2-1,NA,TRBD2,TRBV7-3,TGTGCCAGCAGCACACCCGGGACTAGCGGGGGGATCTCCTACAATGAGCAGTTCTTC,CASSTPGTSGGISYNEQFF
TRBJ2-2,NA,TRBD2,TRBV7-9,TGTGCCAGCAGCTTAAACGGTCGCGGGAGTGCCGGGGAGCTGTTTTTT,CASSLNGRGSAGELFF
TRBJ2-7,once,NA,TRBV29-1,TGCAGCGAGCCTGGGGGCCCCTACGAGCAGTACTTC,CSEPGGPYEQYF
TRBJ1-4,NA,TRBD1,TRBV4-2,TGTGCCAGCAGCCAAGCCGACAGGGGTAAGGAAAAACTGTTTTTT,CASSQADRGKEKLFF
TRBJ2-2,NA,NA,TRBV5-1,TGCGCCAGCAGCTTGGTAGGCCGGGAATTTTCTTATCTGAACACCGGGGAGCTGTTTTTT,CASSLVGREFSYLNTGELFF
TRBJ2-1,NA,TRBD2,TRBV7-3,TGTGCCAGCAGCCCTATTAGCGGGAACTCCTACAATGAGCAGTTCTTC,CASSPISGNSYNEQFF
TRBJ2-2,few,TRBD1,TRBV27,TGTGCCAGCAGCCTCAATAGGGGGCGCGGCACCGGGGAGCTGTTTTTT,CASSLNRGRGTGELFF
TRBJ2-2,NA,NA,TRBV9,TGTGCCAGCAGCGAGGCGGTGGGGCCCGGGGAGCTGTTTTTT,CASSEAVGPGELFF
TRBJ2-1,NA,NA,TRBV21-1,TGTGCCAGCAGGGGGACTACCCACAATGAGCAGTTCTTC,CASRGTTHNEQFF
TRBJ1-2,NA,TRBD1,TRBV19,TGTGCCAGTAGTACCCGACAGGGTGAAGGCTATGGCTACACCTTC,CASSTRQGEGYGYTF
TRBJ2-5,NA,TRBD1,TRBV11-2,TGTGCCAGCAGCTTGGGACAGACTTTCCCAAAAGAGACCCAGTACTTC,CASSLGQTFPKETQYF
TRBJ2-7,NA,NA,TRBV7-2,TGTGCCAGCAGCGGTAGGGGATACGAGCAGTACTTC,CASSGRGYEQYF
TRBJ2-3,NA,TRBD1,TRBV27,TGTGCCAGCAGTGCCGGGACAGCGTTGGGTACGCAGTATTTT,CASSAGTALGTQYF
TRBJ2-7,few,NA,TRBV7-9,TGTGCCAGCAGCTTAGGGTCGGGCGAGCAGTACTTC,CASSLGSGEQYF
TRBJ2-1,NA,NA,TRBV25-1,TGTGCCAGCAGTGATCTCGGGGGAGGTCGTAATGAGCAGTTCTTC,CASSDLGGGRNEQFF
TRBJ2-7,NA,NA,TRBV7-3,TGTGCCAGCAGCTTAAGCAGCGATTCCTACGAGCAGTACTTC,CASSLSSDSYEQYF
TRBJ2-3,NA,NA,TRBV11-2,TGTGCCAGCAGCTACTTGCGCGTTAGCACAGATACGCAGTATTTT,CASSYLRVSTDTQYF
TRBJ2-1,NA,NA,TRBV6-5,TGTGCCAGCAGCCGCAAGTGGACTTCCAATGAGCAGTTCTTC,CASSRKWTSNEQFF
TRBJ2-5,NA,NA,TRBV7-9,TGTGCCAGCAGCTTAGCTGGGGCCAGGCGGTCCCAAGAGACCCAGTACTTC,CASSLAGARRSQETQYF
TRBJ2-2,NA,NA,TRBV4-1,TGCGCCAGCAGCCCGGGCTGGGCCCAGGGAACCGGGGAGCTGTTTTTT,CASSPGWAQGTGELFF
TRBJ2-7,NA,NA,TRBV27,TGTGCCAGCAGTTTGGCAGGGCCCCACGAGCAGTACTTC,CASSLAGPHEQYF